The 27 T cell receptor beta chains below were found in one sample sequenced in a study of T cells after yellow fever vaccination. MiXCR was run by TCRdb on the 5' RACE reads, yielding one entry per CDR3 protein. The sample has some 350,000 distinct CDR3 sequences, approximately 10% seen once; the top ten hold roughly 18%. The specimen comprised PBMCs, sampled on the day of the first yellow fever vaccination. Receptors originate from a man younger than 35 who received the YFV17D yellow fever vaccine.

This clonotype was recorded a few times. V gene TRBV19 combines with J gene TRBJ2-7, with 7 bases identical to TRBD2. Germline V CDR1 and CDR2: LNHDA, SQIVND (reference sequence). Trimming cost V 7 bases and J 0 bases; bases outside gene matches: 6. The CDR3 has 14 residues. CDR3 sequence reads: CASNERGSSYEQYF. DNA for the CDR3: TGTGCCAGTAATGAGCGGGGAAGCTCCTACGAGCAGTACTTC.

This chain links TRBV7-2 with TRBJ2-3; TRBD2 agrees at 7 bases. The CDR3 is 16 amino acids. Germline CDR1 SGHTA, CDR2 FQGNSA. The ends lost 4 bases at V and 2 bases at J; junction bases unmatched: 9. DNA for the CDR3: TGTGCCAGCAGCTCCCAGCGGGGCTACCCCACAGATACGCAGTATTTT. Translation gives CASSSQRGYPTDTQYF.

This clonotype has a handful of counts. The chain combines TRBV5-1 with TRBJ2-3, with 9 bases matching TRBD1. Per germline, CDR1 SGHRS and CDR2 YFSETQ. V shed 4 bases, J shed 0 bases, and the junction held 3 bases outside the gene matches. This CDR3 comprises 15 residues. In DNA form, the CDR3 reads TGCGCCAGCAGCCCGACAGGGGGAAGCACAGATACGCAGTATTTT. Its translation is CASSPTGGSTDTQYF.

This clonotype was seen a handful of times. The chain uses TRBV6-5 and TRBJ2-2; 8 bases are shared with TRBD1. The CDR3 runs 17 residues. J was trimmed by 1 base and V by 4 bases; bases with no gene match: 8. Germline values: CDR1 MNHEY, CDR2 SVGAGI. CDR3 region: CASSSAGGAGNTGELFF. CDR3 bases: TGTGCCAGCAGTTCGGCAGGGGGCGCGGGGAACACCGGGGAGCTGTTTTTT.

The chain links TRBV7-3 to TRBJ2-5; the match to TRBD1 covers 8 bases. The J segment lost 3 bases and the V segment lost 3 bases, leaving 3 bases of the junction unmatched. Germline V CDR1 and CDR2: SGHTA, FQGTGA. This CDR3 has 14 residues. The CDR3 DNA reads TGTGCCAGCAGCTTTCAGGGGGCGAAAGAGACCCAGTACTTC. Its translation is CASSFQGAKETQYF.

This clonotype was counted between two and nine times. The chain couples TRBV7-9 to TRBJ1-4, with D maybe TRBD1 (5 bases). The germline V gene has CDR1 SEHNR and CDR2 FQNEAQ (reference sequence). This CDR3 spans 14 amino acids. V was trimmed by 1 base and J by 8 bases, leaving 11 bases between them. The chain's CDR3 is CASSLGDGREKLFF. The DNA for the CDR3 is TGTGCCAGCAGCTTAGGGGACGGACGCGAAAAACTGTTTTTT.

This clonotype came up a few times. V usage is TRBV20-1 and J usage is TRBJ2-5; 8 nucleotides align to TRBD2. Germline values: CDR1 DFQATT, CDR2 SNEGSKA (reference sequence). J lost 4 bases, V lost 5 bases, and 9 bases had no gene match. The CDR3 contains 14 residues. The CDR3 is CSAGARGGLETQYF. CDR3 DNA: TGCAGTGCTGGCGCCCGGGGGGGCCTAGAGACCCAGTACTTC.

The chain employs TRBV20-1 and TRBJ2-5; D possibly uses TRBD1 or TRBD2 (6 bases each). Between the trimmed V and J ends, which lost 6 bases and 4 bases, there was a span of 15 bases. The germline gives CDR1 DFQATT, CDR2 SNEGSKA (reference sequence). This CDR3 region has 13 residues. CDR3: CSARGGGLETQYF. CDR3 in DNA: TGCAGTGCCCGGGGTGGGGGGCTAGAGACCCAGTACTTC.

V and J are TRBV12-3 or TRBV12-4 and TRBJ1-3; D is possibly TRBD1 (6 bases). Trimming took off 4 bases at V and 4 bases at J, with 11 bases between the two ends. This CDR3 spans 14 amino acids. The CDR3 DNA reads TGTGCCAGCAGTTACAGGGAGTTCGGAAACACCATATATTTT. Translating it yields CASSYREFGNTIYF.

This clonotype appeared a few times. The chain employs TRBV4-3 and TRBJ2-2; a weak D match, TRBD1 (5 bases). V gave up 1 base and J gave up 7 bases, with 13 bases separating them. Germline V lookup: CDR1 LGHNA, CDR2 YSLEER. The CDR3 length is 15 residues. CDR3 residues: CASSQGQGYGGELFF. As DNA, the CDR3 is TGCGCCAGCAGCCAAGGGCAGGGTTATGGCGGGGAGCTGTTTTTT.

The rearrangement links TRBV29-1 to TRBJ1-2, with unresolved D. The CDR3 is 12 amino acids. Germline-derived CDR1 and CDR2 are SQVTM and ANQGSEA. V was cut by 6 bases and J by 2 bases, with 10 bases left in between. The CDR3 protein is CSVVLGNYGYTF. The CDR3 DNA follows: TGCAGCGTCGTGCTGGGAAACTATGGCTACACCTTC.

The J gene is TRBJ1-5, the V gene TRBV4-1, with unresolved D. CDR1 and CDR2 (germline): MGHRA, YSYEKL. V lost 3 bases and J lost 2, with 8 bases in between. The CDR3 covers 14 residues. For the CDR3, the DNA is TGCGCCAGCAGCCATGGGATGGGCAATCAGCCCCAGCATTTT. It translates to CASSHGMGNQPQHF.

The V gene is TRBV11-2, the J gene TRBJ2-1; D is perhaps TRBD2 (6 bases). V lost 5 bases, J lost 6 bases, and 23 bases lay in between. Germline values: CDR1 SGHAT, CDR2 FQNNGV. The CDR3 contains 17 residues. CDR3 loop: CASSPRAGLLAVNEQFF. DNA for the CDR3: TGTGCCAGCAGCCCCCGGGCGGGACTCCTCGCCGTCAATGAGCAGTTCTTC.

This clonotype was detected a few times. The J gene is TRBJ2-7, the V gene TRBV5-6; 7 nucleotides agree with TRBD1. The V and J ends lost 4 bases and 3 bases, in that order; junction bases with no gene match: 7. This CDR3 region has 14 residues. CDR1 is SGHDT, CDR2 YYEEEE, per germline. As DNA, the CDR3 is TGTGCCAGCAGCGCACCGGGACAGAACTACGAGCAGTACGTC. This codes for CASSAPGQNYEQYV.

This clonotype was counted only a few times. The gene calls are TRBV20-1 and TRBJ1-2; D perhaps matches TRBD1 (6 bases). The CDR3 is 12 residues long. CDR1 is DFQATT, CDR2 SNEGSKA, per germline (reference sequence). The V end was cut by 6 bases, the J end by 4 bases, with 12 bases between. DNA for the CDR3: TGCAGTGCCGCCGGGGACACCTATGGCTACACCTTC. This gives the protein CSAAGDTYGYTF.

This clonotype was observed a few times. The chain carries TRBV4-1 and TRBJ1-3, with 7 bases matching TRBD1. This CDR3 spans 15 amino acids. V was pared by 5 bases and J by 0 bases, with 4 bases of the junction left unmatched. Germline CDR1 and CDR2: MGHRA and YSYEKL. CDR3 DNA: TGCGCCAGCAGCGGGCGGGACAGCTCTGGAAACACCATATATTTT. It translates to CASSGRDSSGNTIYF.

This clonotype was counted between two and nine times. The chain links TRBV20-1 to TRBJ2-4; TRBD1 aligns across 8 bases. With 6 bases clipped from V and 10 bases from J, the junction kept 5 bases outside the gene matches. The CDR3 contains 11 residues. CDR1 is DFQATT, CDR2 SNEGSKA, per germline (reference sequence). CDR3 loop: CSAFRQGIQYF. DNA for the CDR3: TGCAGTGCGTTCCGACAGGGGATTCAGTACTTC.

The chain links TRBV20-1 to TRBJ2-3, with TRBD1 identical over 7 bases. From germline, CDR1 is DFQATT and CDR2 SNEGSKA (reference sequence). V lost 3 bases to trimming and J lost 5 bases; unmatched junction nucleotides: 11. The length of the CDR3 is 15 residues. CDR3 sequence reads: CSAREGTAYLDTQYF. The CDR3 bases are TGCAGTGCTAGGGAAGGGACAGCTTATTTAGATACGCAGTATTTT.

This clonotype was seen at least ten times. The chain employs TRBV6-9 and TRBJ2-7; 7 bases fit TRBD1. The CDR3 has 14 residues. V shed 11 bases, J shed 3 bases, and the junction held 13 bases outside the gene matches. Germline V gene lookup returns CDR1 MNHGY and CDR2 SVAAGI. This CDR3 reads CAGTRGGKIYEQYV. CDR3 DNA: TGTGCCGGGACCCGAGGGGGCAAGATCTACGAGCAGTACGTC.

V gene TRBV5-1 combines with J gene TRBJ1-2; 10 nucleotides line up with TRBD1. This CDR3 has 15 residues. V trimming: 2 bases; J trimming: 6 bases; junction bases outside the gene matches: 7. The germline CDR1 and CDR2 sequences are SGHRS and YFSETQ. The CDR3 loop is CASSFADRGQDGYTF. The CDR3 DNA follows: TGCGCCAGCAGCTTCGCCGACAGGGGGCAAGATGGCTACACCTTC.

The V call is TRBV7-2, the J call TRBJ2-7, with TRBD2 matching 16 bases. The trim removed 5 bases at V and 6 bases at J, leaving 10 bases unmatched. The CDR3 is made up of 17 amino acids. Germline CDR1 and CDR2: SGHTA and FQGNSA. CDR3 loop: CASSNPGTSGGALEQYF. CDR3 sequence (DNA): TGTGCCAGCAGCAACCCCGGGACTAGCGGGGGGGCCCTCGAGCAGTACTTC.

CDR3: CASSQLQGRNSPLHF. For the CDR3, the DNA is TGCGCCAGCAGCCAGTTACAGGGACGAAATTCACCCCTCCACTTT. V and J are TRBV5-1 and TRBJ1-6; a weak D match, TRBD1 (6 bases). Germline CDR1 SGHRS, CDR2 YFSETQ. The CDR3 has 15 amino acids. V was clipped by 4 bases and J by 7 bases, with 15 bases between them.

In this sample, this clonotype turned up a few times. The V gene is TRBV18, the J gene TRBJ2-3, with 14 bases lining up with TRBD2. V gave up 6 bases and J gave up 4 bases; unmatched junction bases: 6. Germline loops: CDR1 KGHSH, CDR2 LQKENI. This CDR3 comprises 16 residues. In DNA form, the CDR3 reads TGTGCCAGCTCGAAAGGGACTAGCGGGGGCTCAGATACGCAGTATTTT. This translates into CASSKGTSGGSDTQYF.

The chain recombines TRBV12-3 or TRBV12-4 with TRBJ2-6; D could derive from TRBD1 or TRBD2 (5 bases each). Trimming took off 6 bases at V and 0 bases at J, with 6 bases between the two ends. CDR3 size: 14 residues. DNA of the CDR3: TGTGCCAGCAGGGGGGTCTCTGGGGCCAACGTCCTGACTTTC. Translation: CASRGVSGANVLTF.

The chain joins TRBV7-2 to TRBJ1-5; D might be TRBD1 (5 bases). V was pared by 0 bases and J by 1 base, with 7 bases between. The CDR3 contains 15 residues. Germline V gene sequence: CDR1 SGHTA, CDR2 FQGNSA. In nucleotides, the CDR3 is TGTGCCAGCAGCTTAGCCCGGGGGAGCAATCAGCCCCAGCATTTT. It specifies CASSLARGSNQPQHF.

This clonotype occurred a few times. The rearrangement uses TRBV7-2 and TRBJ1-6; possible D gene TRBD1, 5 bases. Germline V lookup: CDR1 SGHTA, CDR2 FQGNSA. Deletions cut 5 bases from V and 7 bases from J, with 12 bases between. This CDR3 is 14 amino acids long. CDR3 coding DNA: TGTGCCAGCAGCCCCCAGGGATCAAATTCACCCCTCCACTTT. This encodes CASSPQGSNSPLHF.

There are a few counts of this clonotype. The gene calls are TRBV9 and TRBJ2-5; 10 bases map to TRBD2. Germline V lookup: CDR1 SGDLS, CDR2 YYNGEE. The length of the CDR3 is 16 residues. V lost 0 bases and J lost 2; bases outside the gene matches: 4. This chain's CDR3 is CASSVGTSGEQETQYF. CDR3 DNA sequence: TGTGCCAGCAGCGTAGGCACTAGCGGGGAGCAAGAGACCCAGTACTTC.